The 28 T cell receptor beta chains listed next were all sequenced from one sample in a study of graft-versus-host responses after intestinal transplantation. Graft samples were processed, releasing intraepithelial and lamina propria lymphocytes. Generated by immunoSEQ multiplex PCR, the TCRdb table keeps only in-frame clones and is missing some. The sample shows fewer than 15,000 clones, about 70% of them seen only once. This material consisted of ileum tissue, taken 700 to 800 days after intestinal transplantation. The receptors originated from a human patient who received an intestinal transplant, so some T cells may come from the graft donor.

This sequence joins TRBV30 and TRBJ2-5; 7 bases agree with TRBD1. V gave up 0 bases and J gave up 4 bases; unmatched junction bases: 2. The length of the CDR3 is 13 residues. Germline-derived CDR1 and CDR2 are GTSNPN and SVGIG (reference sequence). In DNA, the CDR3 is TGTGCCTGGAGTGTCCACAGGGGAGAGACCCAGTACTTC. This encodes CAWSVHRGETQYF.

The gene calls are TRBV7-9 and TRBJ2-5, with D perhaps assigned TRBD1 or TRBD2 (6 bases each). V was trimmed by 5 bases and J by 5 bases, leaving 21 bases between them. The CDR3 has 16 residues. The germline V gene encodes CDR1 SEHNR and CDR2 FQNEAQ (reference sequence). The CDR3, as DNA: TGTGCCAGCAGCGTATGGGGGGCCCCCTCAAGGGAGACCCAGTACTTC. Translated, it gives CASSVWGAPSRETQYF.

This chain links TRBV6-1 with TRBJ2-4, with D uncertain. Per germline, CDR1 MNHNS and CDR2 SASEGT. Trimming removed 7 bases from V and 6 bases from J, with 19 bases in between. The CDR3 is made up of 15 amino acids. The CDR3 nucleotides are TGTGCCAGCACTCCCTCCGGGCAATCTATAAACATTCAGTACTTC. Amino acids: CASTPSGQSINIQYF.

This clone was seen a handful of times. The chain uses TRBV19 and TRBJ2-5; possible D gene TRBD2, 6 bases. This CDR3 contains 12 residues. V was pared by 3 bases and J by 9 bases, with 11 bases between. Germline V gives CDR1 LNHDA, CDR2 SQIVND (reference sequence). CDR3 sequence (DNA): TGTGCCAGTAGTATCCCCTCGGGGGCCCAGTACTTC. Amino acids: CASSIPSGAQYF.

This rearrangement joins TRBV4-1 to TRBJ2-7; D perhaps matches TRBD2 (5 bases). The V end lost 4 bases, the J end lost 4 bases, and 11 bases lay between the germline ends. Germline CDR1 reads MGHRA; CDR2 reads YSYEKL. The CDR3 runs to 13 residues. This CDR3 is CASSRDTGYEQYF. The CDR3 bases are TGCGCCAGCAGCCGGGATACGGGGTACGAGCAGTACTTC.

J is TRBJ1-5 and V is TRBV7-9, with D tentatively TRBD1 (6 bases). V was trimmed by 0 bases and J by 3 bases, leaving 15 bases between them. There are 17 residues in the CDR3. Germline CDR1 SEHNR, CDR2 FQNEAQ (reference sequence). The CDR3 reads CASSLAGSGQFNQPQHF. In DNA, the CDR3 is TGTGCCAGCAGCTTAGCCGGTAGCGGACAGTTCAATCAGCCCCAGCATTTT.

This clone showed up just a few times. This chain uses TRBV2 with TRBJ2-3; TRBD2 agrees at 10 bases. Looked up from germline, CDR1 is SNHLY and CDR2 is FYNNEI. CDR3 size: 14 residues. Trimming removed 6 bases from V and 1 base from J; junction bases left unmatched: 1. This CDR3 reads CASRAGGGTDTQYF. The CDR3 coding sequence is TGTGCCAGCAGAGCGGGAGGGGGCACAGATACGCAGTATTTT.

The chain employs TRBV28 and TRBJ2-1; no clear D. Germline CDR1 MDHEN, CDR2 SYDVKM. The CDR3 spans 12 residues. V lost 6 bases and J 4 bases, leaving 7 bases between the germline ends. The CDR3 sequence: CASSFSYNEQFF. The CDR3 DNA reads TGTGCCAGCAGCTTCAGTTACAATGAGCAGTTCTTC.

The V and J genes are TRBV11-2 and TRBJ2-3, with a tentative D call TRBD1 (5 bases). Germline CDR1 SGHAT, CDR2 FQNNGV. V gave up 3 bases and J gave up 1 base, with 11 bases separating them. This CDR3 comprises 15 residues. The CDR3 DNA is TGTGCCAGCAGCTTGGAATTAGGGGGCACAGATACGCAGTATTTT. It encodes CASSLELGGTDTQYF.

This chain joins TRBV28 and TRBJ2-5, with D perhaps assigned TRBD1 or TRBD2 (5 bases each). There are 14 residues in the CDR3. V was cut by 7 bases and J by 2 bases, with 14 bases left in between. Germline V gene sequence: CDR1 MDHEN, CDR2 SYDVKM. Written as DNA, the CDR3 is TGTGCCAGCAAGGCCGGGACGGCACAAGAGACCCAGTACTTC. Its protein is CASKAGTAQETQYF.

This clone came up a few times. The V call is TRBV6-5, the J call TRBJ1-3; D ambiguous. This CDR3 comprises 13 residues. V dropped 9 bases and J dropped 0 bases, with 9 bases sitting between them. Germline loops: CDR1 MNHEY, CDR2 SVGAGI. CDR3 protein: CASQSSSGNTIYF. CDR3 nucleotides: TGTGCCAGTCAATCGTCCTCTGGAAACACCATATATTTT.

V usage is TRBV11-2 and J usage is TRBJ2-2, with 8 bases fitting TRBD1. The junction had 8 bases not matched to a gene; V was cut back by 5 bases and J by 0 bases. This CDR3 has 17 residues. Germline V gene sequence: CDR1 SGHAT, CDR2 FQNNGV. The CDR3 sequence is CASSTEPGQANTGELFF. The CDR3, as DNA: TGTGCCAGCAGCACAGAACCGGGACAGGCGAACACCGGGGAGCTGTTTTTT.

The gene calls are TRBV10-1 and TRBJ2-1; 13 bases match TRBD2. The germline CDR1 and CDR2 sequences are WNHNN and SYGVQD (reference sequence). Germline trimming cut 5 bases from V and 4 bases from J; bases unmatched to any gene: 17. The CDR3 spans 20 residues. CDR3 in DNA: TGCGCCAGCAGTCCGAAGGTTGGACTAGCGGGGGCCAAGTCATACAATGAGCAGTTCTTC. Encoded protein: CASSPKVGLAGAKSYNEQFF.

The chain combines TRBV16 with TRBJ2-7, with a possible D match to TRBD1 (6 bases). The germline V gene has CDR1 KGHSY and CDR2 FQNENV. The CDR3 sequence is 15 residues long. V was shortened by 4 bases and J by 2 bases, with 15 bases between the two germline ends. The CDR3 spells CASSPGRDIPYEQYF. The DNA of the CDR3 is TGTGCCAGCAGCCCAGGCCGGGACATACCCTACGAGCAGTACTTC. Full variable domain (rest looked up from reference TRBV16 and TRBJ2-7): GEEVAQTPKHLVRGEGQKAKLYCAPIKGHSYVFWYQQVLKNEFKFLISFQNENVFDETGMPKERFSAKCLPNSPCSLEIQATKLEDSAVYFCASSPGRDIPYEQYFGPGTRLTVT.

For the CDR3, the DNA is TGTGCCTTACTACAGGGACTGTTGGGTTATGGCTACACCTTC. It translates to CALLQGLLGYGYTF. The chain links TRBV30 to TRBJ1-2; D is perhaps TRBD1 (6 bases). CDR1 and CDR2 from the germline V gene are GTSNPN and SVGIG (reference sequence). The V end was cut by 7 bases, the J end by 5 bases, with 20 bases between. The CDR3 runs to 14 residues.

The gene calls are TRBV7-3 and TRBJ1-1; 7 positions agree with TRBD1. With V trimmed by 5 bases and J by 9 bases, 18 bases remained unmatched. The CDR3 is 16 amino acids. Germline CDR1 SGHTA, CDR2 FQGTGA. The CDR3 is CASSPNPTPDRIKAFF. In nucleotides, the CDR3 is TGTGCCAGCAGCCCGAACCCTACGCCGGACAGGATTAAAGCTTTCTTT.

The chain joins TRBV7-2 to TRBJ2-7; possibly TRBD2 for D (5 bases). The end of the DNA fits TRBJ2-1 better, so the J call may be wrong. CDR3 length: 14 residues. From germline, CDR1 is SGHTA and CDR2 FQGNSA. The CDR3 nucleotides read TGTGCCAGCGACCTCATTTCGGGGTACAATGAGCAGTTCTTC. Encoded protein: CASDLISGYNEQFF.

The rearrangement joins TRBV2 to TRBJ1-5; no firm D call. Trimming took off 3 bases at V and 2 bases at J, with 5 bases between the two ends. The V gene's germline CDR1 is SNHLY and CDR2 FYNNEI. CDR3 length equals 13 residues. CDR3: CASSDQGNQPQHF. CDR3 in DNA: TGTGCCAGCAGTGACCAGGGCAATCAGCCCCAGCATTTT.

The chain is built from TRBV5-8 and TRBJ2-3, with D tentatively TRBD1 (6 bases). The CDR3 is made up of 17 amino acids. The V gene's germline CDR1 is SGHTS and CDR2 YDEGEE. The V end lost 0 bases, the J end lost 4 bases, and 18 bases lay between the germline ends. In nucleotides, the CDR3 is TGTGCCAGCAGCTTGGGCAACAGGGCAAGTAGAGCAGATACGCAGTATTTT. This codes for CASSLGNRASRADTQYF.

The rearrangement joins TRBV6-1 to TRBJ2-2; 9 nucleotides align to TRBD1. The CDR3 runs to 14 residues. From germline, CDR1 is MNHNS and CDR2 SASEGT. V shed 4 bases, J shed 3 bases, and the junction held 0 bases outside the gene matches. The CDR3 sequence is CASSGDRDTGELFF. In DNA form, the CDR3 reads TGTGCCAGCAGTGGGGACAGGGACACCGGGGAGCTGTTTTTT.

The rearrangement uses TRBV28 and TRBJ2-3; D gene uncertain. The CDR3 has 11 residues. Germline values: CDR1 MDHEN, CDR2 SYDVKM. V shed 6 bases and J shed 2 bases, with 3 bases lying between them. This CDR3 reads CASSLTDTQYF. The CDR3 DNA sequence: TGTGCCAGCAGCCTCACAGATACGCAGTATTTT.

This rearrangement joins TRBV10-3 to TRBJ2-1; TRBD2 agrees at 8 bases. Looked up from germline, CDR1 is ENHRY and CDR2 is SYGVKD. The CDR3 has 17 residues. V lost 6 bases, J lost 4 bases, and 14 bases stayed unmatched. This CDR3 reads CAISKREKVILYNEQFF. The CDR3 nucleotides are TGTGCCATCAGCAAGCGGGAGAAGGTAATTTTGTACAATGAGCAGTTCTTC.

The chain combines TRBV18 with TRBJ2-7; D possibly corresponds to TRBD2 (6 bases). Germline V lookup: CDR1 KGHSH, CDR2 LQKENI. The CDR3 contains 15 residues. Trimming left V 2 bases short and J 6 bases short, with 17 bases between. The CDR3 region is CASSPMGGRDGEQYF. CDR3 DNA: TGTGCCAGCTCACCAATGGGGGGTAGGGACGGCGAGCAGTACTTC.

The V and J genes are TRBV6-6 and TRBJ1-1; D possibly corresponds to TRBD1 (5 bases). The CDR3 runs 15 residues. Trimming left V 6 bases short and J 6 bases short, with 20 bases between. CDR1 and CDR2 from the germline V gene are MNHNY and SVGAGI (reference sequence). CDR3: CASSSTSGDVAEAFF. The DNA of the CDR3 is TGTGCCAGCAGCTCAACCTCGGGGGATGTGGCTGAAGCTTTCTTT.

The rearrangement links TRBV4-3 to TRBJ2-3; TRBD2 aligns across 12 bases. J lost 5 bases, V lost 4 bases, and 4 bases had no gene match. The CDR3 consists of 15 residues. Germline V gene sequence: CDR1 LGHNA, CDR2 YSLEER. The CDR3 reads CASSRTSGVKDTQYF. The CDR3 coding sequence is TGCGCCAGCAGCCGGACTAGCGGGGTGAAAGATACGCAGTATTTT.

The gene calls are TRBV28 and TRBJ1-1, with unresolved D. Trimming left V 4 bases short and J 5 bases short, with 14 bases between. CDR1 is MDHEN, CDR2 SYDVKM, per germline. CDR3 length: 14 residues. Here the CDR3 DNA reads TGTGCCAGCAGTTCCCCGCGGTATAGGACTGAAGCTTTCTTT. Its protein product is CASSSPRYRTEAFF.

The chain has TRBV5-5 and TRBJ1-4; TRBD1 aligns across 8 bases. Per germline, CDR1 SGHKS and CDR2 YYEKEE (reference sequence). Losses at the gene ends were 0 bases for V and 10 bases for J; bases not matched to a gene: 5. There are 14 residues in the CDR3. The CDR3 bases are TGTGCCAGCAGCTTGGAACCCGGACAGGGAAAACTGTTTTTT. Translated: CASSLEPGQGKLFF.

The rearrangement joins TRBV7-2 to TRBJ2-2, with D perhaps matching TRBD1 or TRBD2 (6 bases each). The CDR3 contains 14 residues. Germline CDR1 is SGHTA and CDR2 is FQGNSA. V gave up 2 bases and J gave up 7 bases, with 11 bases separating them. The CDR3 protein is CASSLQGRSGELFF. For the CDR3, the DNA is TGTGCCAGCAGCTTACAGGGGAGGAGCGGGGAGCTGTTTTTT.